The 18 T cell receptor beta chains in this list originate from one sample, sequenced in a study of shared clonotypes between healthy human individuals. The data were produced by immunoSEQ multiplex PCR, yet TCRdb's version contains in-frame clones alone and is incomplete. Of approximately 500,000 clones in the sample, over 75% were seen once. The sample comprised PBMCs. The source of these receptors is a woman in her thirties or forties in good health. Some clones in this sample may be carry-over from other donors' samples.

V gene TRBV5-1 combines with J gene TRBJ1-5; 7 bases agree with TRBD1. Losses at the gene ends were 2 bases for V and 7 bases for J; bases not matched to a gene: 6. This CDR3 spans 14 amino acids. Germline V gives CDR1 SGHRS, CDR2 YFSETQ. The DNA for the CDR3 is TGCGCCAGCAGCTTCGACAGGGAGGAGCAGCCCCAGCATTTT. Translated, it gives CASSFDREEQPQHF.

The rearrangement joins TRBV6-5 to TRBJ2-7, with TRBD2 matching over 7 bases. The CDR3 sequence is 15 residues long. V lost 0 bases to trimming and J lost 3 bases; unmatched junction nucleotides: 5. Germline CDR1 MNHEY, CDR2 SVGAGI. CDR3 sequence reads: CASSYSWASGYEQYF. DNA for the CDR3: TGTGCCAGCAGTTACTCGTGGGCTAGCGGCTACGAGCAGTACTTC.

The V gene is TRBV5-1, the J gene TRBJ1-5; tentative D call: TRBD1 (5 bases). Germline CDR1 SGHRS, CDR2 YFSETQ. There are 15 residues in the CDR3. V was clipped by 0 bases and J by 2 bases, with 9 bases between them. The CDR3 region is CASSLGAGRNQPQHF. CDR3 nucleotides: TGCGCCAGCAGCTTGGGGGCAGGGCGCAATCAGCCCCAGCATTTT. The full variable domain, in which reference TRBV5-1 and TRBJ1-5 provide the parts outside the CDR3, is KAGVTQTPRYLIKTRGQQVTLSCSPISGHRSVSWYQQTPGQGLQFLFEYFSETQRNKGNFPGRFSGRQFSNSRSEMNVSTLELGDSALYLCASSLGAGRNQPQHFGDGTRLSIL.

This chain links TRBV2 with TRBJ2-2; D is uncertain. Per germline, CDR1 SNHLY and CDR2 FYNNEI. The CDR3 runs to 15 residues. Between the trimmed V and J ends, which lost 4 bases and 0 bases, there was a span of 9 bases. The CDR3 sequence is CASSVYGSNTGELFF. The DNA for the CDR3 is TGTGCCAGCAGTGTTTACGGGTCGAACACCGGGGAGCTGTTTTTT.

The chain carries TRBV7-3 and TRBJ2-2; no reliable D call. V lost 1 base to trimming and J lost 2 bases, with 8 bases between them. CDR1 and CDR2 from the germline V gene are SGHTA and FQGTGA. This CDR3 comprises 15 residues. The CDR3, as DNA: TGTGCCAGCAGCTTAAGTCTAGGAAACACCGGGGAGCTGTTTTTT. Encoded protein: CASSLSLGNTGELFF.

In its sample, this clone was seen once. The chain recombines TRBV28 with TRBJ2-6, with D tentatively TRBD1 or TRBD2 (5 bases each). Germline CDR1 is MDHEN and CDR2 is SYDVKM. This CDR3 is 16 amino acids long. V shed 5 bases and J shed 0 bases, with 11 bases lying between them. The CDR3 bases are TGTGCCAGCAGTCCCCCGGGGCCCTCTGGGGCCAACGTCCTGACTTTC. Residues: CASSPPGPSGANVLTF.

The chain employs TRBV9 and TRBJ2-1, with 14 positions matching TRBD2. CDR3 length equals 16 residues. V was pared by 4 bases and J by 8 bases, with 8 bases of the junction left unmatched. CDR1 SGDLS and CDR2 YYNGEE come from the germline V gene. CDR3 amino acids: CASSIGLAGGDDEQFF. The CDR3 DNA sequence: TGTGCCAGCAGCATCGGACTAGCGGGAGGAGACGATGAGCAGTTCTTC.

Written as DNA, the CDR3 is TGTGCCAGCAGTGAAGCTGGGACCACTCTCTACGAGCAGTACTTC. Its translation: CASSEAGTTLYEQYF. The genes are TRBV6-1 and TRBJ2-7; D may match TRBD1 or TRBD2 (5 bases each). This CDR3 region has 15 residues. The V end lost 0 bases, the J end lost 3 bases, and 12 bases lay between the germline ends. Germline CDR1 MNHNS, CDR2 SASEGT.

This chain joins TRBV7-3 and TRBJ2-1, with 12 bases that match TRBD2. V dropped 4 bases and J dropped 8; count of bases not matched to a gene: 6. The CDR3 runs to 15 residues. Germline V gene sequence: CDR1 SGHTA, CDR2 FQGTGA. CDR3 nucleotides: TGTGCCAGCAGCTCCCGGGCTAGCGGGAGGGATGAGCAGTTCTTC. Its translation: CASSSRASGRDEQFF.

V and J are TRBV30 and TRBJ2-5, with D hard to call. Germline V CDR1 and CDR2: GTSNPN, SVGIG (reference sequence). This CDR3 has 11 residues. The V and J ends lost 5 bases and 1 base respectively, with 5 bases between them. This CDR3 reads CAWGVQETQYF. The CDR3 DNA sequence: TGTGCCTGGGGGGTCCAAGAGACCCAGTACTTC.

The chain combines TRBV28 with TRBJ2-5, with a weak D call TRBD2 (5 bases). The CDR3 has 12 residues. The V end was cut by 4 bases, the J end by 2 bases, with 5 bases between. CDR1 is MDHEN, CDR2 SYDVKM, per germline. This chain's CDR3 is CASSSGQETQYF. CDR3 coding DNA: TGTGCCAGCAGTTCGGGACAAGAGACCCAGTACTTC.

There are a few counts of this clone. The rearrangement uses TRBV10-2 and TRBJ1-5, with TRBD1 as a possible D gene (5 bases). The V end lost 5 bases, the J end lost 4 bases, and 9 bases lay between the germline ends. Germline assignment: CDR1 WSHSY and CDR2 SAAADI. The CDR3 sequence is 13 residues long. The CDR3 coding sequence is TGCGCCAGCAGTCTGGCAGGGAATCAGCCCCAGCATTTT. It yields the protein CASSLAGNQPQHF.

This chain uses TRBV6-1 with TRBJ2-1, with 7 bases lining up with TRBD2. The CDR3 has 13 residues. Germline assignment: CDR1 MNHNS and CDR2 SASEGT. V lost 8 bases to trimming and J lost 8 bases; unmatched junction nucleotides: 9. CDR3 bases: TGTGCCAGCGATAGGCGGGAGAGGGATGAGCAGTTCTTC. As protein: CASDRRERDEQFF.

J is TRBJ1-2 and V is TRBV9; D may be TRBD1 (5 bases). This CDR3 spans 16 amino acids. Germline lookup yields CDR1 SGDLS and CDR2 YYNGEE. Deletions cut 0 bases from V and 4 bases from J, with 16 bases between. The CDR3 DNA sequence: TGTGCCAGCAGCGTAGCCGGGACCCTCGGCGCCTATGGCTACACCTTC. It yields the protein CASSVAGTLGAYGYTF.

V usage is TRBV6-5 and J usage is TRBJ2-1; TRBD2 might be the D (6 bases). CDR1 is MNHEY, CDR2 SVGAGI, per germline. The CDR3 contains 15 residues. Trimming removed 2 bases at V and 4 bases at J, with 12 bases between. This chain's CDR3 is CASSYGLRDYNEQFF. The CDR3 nucleotides are TGTGCCAGCAGTTACGGGTTGCGGGATTACAATGAGCAGTTCTTC.

This rearrangement joins TRBV5-1 to TRBJ1-4; no reliable D call. The CDR3 extends over 16 amino acids. The V end was cut by 0 bases, the J end by 0 bases, with 9 bases between. The V gene's germline CDR1 is SGHRS and CDR2 YFSETQ. CDR3 sequence (DNA): TGCGCCAGCAGCTTGGACCCCGGGTCAACTAATGAAAAACTGTTTTTT. Amino acid sequence: CASSLDPGSTNEKLFF.

This clone appeared once. The chain employs TRBV27 and TRBJ1-1, with unresolved D. Germline assignment: CDR1 MNHEY and CDR2 SMNVEV (reference sequence). The V gene lost 2 bases and the J gene lost 1 base, with 8 bases spanning the gap. This CDR3 spans 14 amino acids. The CDR3 DNA follows: TGTGCCAGCAGTTTAGCCAGACAGAACACTGAAGCTTTCTTT. It translates to CASSLARQNTEAFF.

The chain uses TRBV7-3 and TRBJ2-1; possible D gene TRBD2, 5 bases. The V end was cut by 0 bases, the J end by 9 bases, with 9 bases between. CDR3 length equals 13 residues. Looked up from germline, CDR1 is SGHTA and CDR2 is FQGTGA. The CDR3 spells CASSLTLASEQFF. The DNA for the CDR3 is TGTGCCAGCAGCTTAACGTTAGCGTCTGAGCAGTTCTTC.